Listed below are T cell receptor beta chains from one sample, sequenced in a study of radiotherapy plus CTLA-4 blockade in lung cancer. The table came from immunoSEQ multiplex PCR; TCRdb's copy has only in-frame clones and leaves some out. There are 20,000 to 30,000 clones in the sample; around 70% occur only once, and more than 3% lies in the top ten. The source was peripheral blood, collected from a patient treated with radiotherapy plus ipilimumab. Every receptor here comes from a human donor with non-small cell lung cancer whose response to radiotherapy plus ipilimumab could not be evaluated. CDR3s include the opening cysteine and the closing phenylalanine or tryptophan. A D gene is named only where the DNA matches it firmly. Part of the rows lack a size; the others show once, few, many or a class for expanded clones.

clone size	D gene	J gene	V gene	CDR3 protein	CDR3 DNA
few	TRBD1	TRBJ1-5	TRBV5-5	CASSPRGGQGIHGVNQPQHF	TGTGCCAGCAGCCCGCGGGGAGGACAGGGAATCCACGGGGTTAATCAGCCCCAGCATTTT
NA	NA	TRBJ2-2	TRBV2	CASSRGSLGELFF	TGTGCCAGCAGTAGGGGGTCCCTCGGGGAGCTGTTTTTT
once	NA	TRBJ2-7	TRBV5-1	CASSFRGYSYEQYF	TGCGCCAGCAGCTTCAGGGGTTACTCCTACGAGCAGTACTTC
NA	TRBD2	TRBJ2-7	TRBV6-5	CASSYGTSSYEQYF	TGTGCCAGCAGTTACGGGACTAGCTCCTACGAGCAGTACTTC
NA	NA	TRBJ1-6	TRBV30	CAWSVLASGNSPLHF	TGTGCCTGGAGTGTCCTGGCCTCGGGAAATTCACCCCTCCACTTT
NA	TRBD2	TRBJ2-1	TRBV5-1	CASKWTSGYNEQFF	TGCGCCAGCAAGTGGACTAGCGGGTACAATGAGCAGTTCTTC
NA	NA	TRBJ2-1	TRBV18	CASSPTRSSYNEQFF	TGTGCCAGCTCACCAACGAGAAGCTCCTACAATGAGCAGTTCTTC
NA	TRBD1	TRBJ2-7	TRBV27	CASSLATGWEQYF	TGTGCCAGCAGTTTAGCGACAGGGTGGGAGCAGTACTTC
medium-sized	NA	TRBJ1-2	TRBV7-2	CASSHTPGLRGNGYTF	TGTGCCAGCAGCCATACTCCGGGCCTACGGGGGAATGGCTACACCTTC
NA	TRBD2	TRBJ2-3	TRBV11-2	CASSLAAGADTQYF	TGTGCCAGCAGCCTGGCGGCGGGAGCAGATACGCAGTATTTT
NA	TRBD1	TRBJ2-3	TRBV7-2	CASSPRQGRRDTQYF	TGTGCCAGCAGCCCCCGACAGGGAAGGAGGGATACGCAGTATTTT
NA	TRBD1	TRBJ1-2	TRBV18	CASSPRTGPLNYGYTF	TGTGCCAGCTCACCTAGGACAGGGCCCCTTAACTATGGCTACACCTTC
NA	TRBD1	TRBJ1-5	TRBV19	CASSIARDRDRGFQPQHF	TGTGCCAGTAGTATAGCGCGGGACCGGGACAGGGGTTTTCAGCCCCAGCATTTT
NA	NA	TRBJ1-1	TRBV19	CASRTDYDTEAFF	TGTGCCAGTAGGACTGACTATGACACTGAAGCTTTCTTT